This note documents a single T cell receptor (beta chain) sequence. Its target is unknown. These data are taken from a study of cytomegalovirus exposure and HLA in healthy donors. Study-level points and caveats: As immune exposure information, only CMV serostatus was available.

The length of the CDR3 is 15 residues. The V and J ends lost 3 bases and 3 bases respectively, with 13 bases between them. CDR1 is MNHEY, CDR2 SMNVEV, per germline (reference sequence). Primers: 60 Vbeta forward and 13 Jbeta reverse. Profiling relied on immunoSEQ multiplex PCR, and the TCRdb table lists in-frame clones only, not all of them. The sample has roughly 150,000 clones, over 60% seen once. The sample taken for sequencing was PBMCs. This chain joins TRBV27 and TRBJ2-3; a possible D gene is TRBD1 (6 bases). This clonotype originated in a male donor in good health and CMV-seronegative. The CDR3 loop reads CASSLDSLRTDTQYF. As DNA, the CDR3 is TGTGCCAGCAGTTTGGACAGTCTCAGAACAGATACGCAGTATTTT.